This TCR beta chain was sequenced during a study of glioma-infiltrating T cells after dendritic cell vaccination. Method: immunoSEQ multiplex PCR; TCRdb's copy keeps in-frame clones and lacks some. The table has around 60,000 clones, around 86% seen once. Time point defined: after dendritic cell vaccination, including at tumor progression/relapse. Germline CDR1 reads LGHNA; CDR2 reads YSLEER. The CDR3 runs 16 residues. Deletions cut 1 base from V and 2 bases from J, with 11 bases between. The clonotype originates from a human donor with glioblastoma. Sequences were derived from blood, sampled after dendritic cell vaccination. V gene TRBV4-3 combines with J gene TRBJ1-4; D possibly corresponds to TRBD1 (5 bases). The CDR3 sequence is CASSQGLTATNEKLFF. Here the CDR3 DNA reads TGCGCCAGCAGCCAAGGTCTGACAGCTACTAATGAAAAACTGTTTTTT.